This paragraph covers one TCR beta chain sequence. At least ten counts were recorded for this clonotype. No antigen is known for it. Base qualities are not provided; no much larger clone lies one nucleotide away. The data stem from a study of T cells in Graves' hyperthyroidism and ophthalmopathy (dated by TCRdb to between 2018 and 2021). Turning to the overall study: Peripheral blood was sampled at the time of initial diagnosis, prior to any treatment. Once sampling was done, hyperthyroidism patients were given methimazole at a starting dose of 30 mg daily, whereas ophthalmopathy patients were given high-dose intravenous methylprednisolone. To identify distinguishing TCR V-J signatures, a discovery cohort of around 100 patients was used, comprising under 45 with Graves' ophthalmopathy and approximately 57 with stable Graves' hyperthyroidism. Thyroid tissue and blood T-cell repertoires from about six Graves' hyperthyroidism patients were also compared in the study. Whether ophthalmopathy could be predicted prospectively was tested in an independent validation cohort made up of 18 to 20 hyperthyroidism patients plus 17 patients who later progressed to ophthalmopathy. The 75 to 100 discovery patients were divided at random into training and test sets in a 7:3 ratio. The paper reports TCR Vbeta CDR3 sequencing of approximately 140 peripheral blood samples: some 44 ophthalmopathy, approximately 74 hyperthyroidism and 17 progressor patients. Overall study results and their limits: Most expanded thyroid clonotypes (frequency above 0.001) were also found in blood, which suggests that blood repertoires may mirror thyroid immune responses. In validation, progression to ophthalmopathy was predicted by the model with around 71% sensitivity and 72% to 85% specificity, a median of approximately 6.5 months before onset. A 13 V-J signature model separated ophthalmopathy from stable hyperthyroidism, with roughly 88% sensitivity and just under 84% specificity in cross-validation and 80%/75% in testing. No statistical method was used to set the sample size in advance, and investigators knew the group allocation.

V is pared back by 5 bases and J by 0 bases, with 9 bases lying between the germline termini. From the cysteine through the phenylalanine, the CDR3 covers 14 amino acids. Solely the CDR3 DNA is kept, with 42 bases framed from the first base. The TCR beta CDR3 regions were amplified from the RNA transcripts. The first round of RT-PCR for the TCR CDR3 was performed with the HTBI primer set and the Qiagen OneStep RT-PCR kit. Libraries were constructed in a second round of multiplex PCR, after which size selection and purification were carried out. Paired-end sequencing of the libraries was performed with 100 bp reads on an Illumina HiSeq2000. The source study handled its data this way. Raw data were processed with SOAPnuke, discarding reads with adapters, uncalled bases, mean Phred below 15, or no exact constant-primer or identifier match. COPE v1.2.5 was used to merge the high-quality paired reads, and each unique nucleotide sequence was defined as a clonotype. Clonotypes were aligned to IMGT TRBV, TRBD and TRBJ reference segments using MiTCR v1.1. The analysis was restricted to V-J combinations with a frequency above 0.0001, which together covered roughly 99% of the repertoires. The TCS score was defined as F50 (clonal expansion) divided by E x V (chaos), with BLOSUM62-based TCRdist calculated between CDR3 peptides within each V-J. Welch's t-statistics and random forest reduced around 520 V-J features to 10 to 15, which were used in a naive Bayes classifier (R e1071). TCRdb reprocessing: public reads trimmed at Q25 with fastp, clones called with MiXCR, in-frame beta chains kept. Rows matching on CDR3 protein sequence are summarized as one entry with the most common DNA and genes. The V and J calls and clone size come from TCRdb's table, not from the authors' own analysis. For this sample the table gives around 600,000 distinct CDR3 sequences, of which roughly 14% were detected only once. The ten largest make up roughly an eighth of the sample.

Ophthalmopathy patients had moderately to severely active disease, Clinical Activity Score of at least 3, NOSPECS grade of at least 4, and duration under 3 months. Any patient with an uncontrolled infection, another autoimmune disease, pregnancy or lactation was excluded. Clinical symptoms, serum thyroxine and TRAb, thyroid ultrasound, and orbital computed tomography formed the basis for the diagnoses. Ficoll-Paque density gradient centrifugation was used to isolate PBMCs from approximately 10 ml of fresh peripheral blood. Trizol reagent was used to extract total RNA, and RNA quality was then checked on an Agilent 2100 Bioanalyzer.

The receptor was isolated from a woman aged 45 to 65 with Graves' ophthalmopathy. Here the chain combines TRBV12-3 or TRBV12-4 and TRBJ2-3; the D gene identity is not certain. Sequenced input: blood. The CDR3: CASSLTWSTDTQYF. The sequenced DNA is TGTGCCAGCAGTCTAACGTGGAGCACAGATACGCAGTATTTT.